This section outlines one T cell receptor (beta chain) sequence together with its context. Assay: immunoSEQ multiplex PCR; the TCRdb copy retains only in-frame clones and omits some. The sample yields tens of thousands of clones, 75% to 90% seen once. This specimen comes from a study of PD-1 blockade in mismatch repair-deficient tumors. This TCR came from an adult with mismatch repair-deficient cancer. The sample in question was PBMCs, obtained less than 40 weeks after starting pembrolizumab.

The CDR3 sequence: CASSTSGSVHEQYF. The CDR3 coding sequence is TGCGCCAGCTCCACTAGCGGGAGTGTCCACGAGCAGTACTTC. The gene calls are TRBV10-1 and TRBJ2-7; 11 bases align to TRBD2. CDR1 is WNHNN and CDR2 is SYGVQD in the germline V gene (reference sequence). V was pared by 8 bases and J by 5 bases, with 8 bases of the junction left unmatched. This CDR3 is built from 14 residues.